Each of the 7 T cell receptor beta chains below was sequenced from the same sample in a study of blood T cell repertoires in COVID-19. Only in-frame clones appear in the TCRdb table, and some are missing; sequencing was by immunoSEQ multiplex PCR. Seen here are about 38,000 clones, approximately 74% observed once, and the top ten hold 10%. The sample taken for sequencing was peripheral blood. The receptors stem from a man in his 70s with COVID-19, enrolled during active disease.

This chain links TRBV18 with TRBJ2-1, with 12 bases aligning to TRBD2. The CDR3 loop spans 15 amino acids. The germline CDR1 and CDR2 sequences are KGHSH and LQKENI. The junction had 3 bases not matched to a gene; V was cut back by 1 base and J by 8 bases. This CDR3 is CASSPRLAGVDEQFF. The CDR3 DNA is TGTGCCAGCTCACCACGACTAGCGGGAGTTGATGAGCAGTTCTTC.

The V and J genes are TRBV10-2 and TRBJ2-1; D is uncertain. V shed 0 bases and J shed 5 bases, with 5 bases lying between them. This CDR3 has 13 residues. From germline, CDR1 is WSHSY and CDR2 SAAADI. The DNA for the CDR3 is TGCGCCAGCAGTGAGTCGGCCAACAATGAGCAGTTCTTC. It specifies CASSESANNEQFF.

The J gene is TRBJ2-7, the V gene TRBV19, with 7 bases that match TRBD1. The CDR3 totals 14 residues. The germline CDR1 and CDR2 sequences are LNHDA and SQIVND (reference sequence). Losses at the gene ends were 4 bases for V and 3 bases for J; bases not matched to a gene: 6. The CDR3 bases are TGTGCCAGTAGTACACGGGACAGCTTCTACGAGCAGTACTTC. Translated, it gives CASSTRDSFYEQYF.

This CDR3 is CAISRDRQNTEAFF. The CDR3 DNA sequence: TGTGCCATCAGCCGGGACAGACAGAACACTGAAGCTTTCTTT. The chain couples TRBV10-3 to TRBJ1-1; 7 bases line up with TRBD1. This CDR3 spans 14 amino acids. Germline-derived CDR1 and CDR2 are ENHRY and SYGVKD. J lost 1 base, V lost 6 bases, and 5 bases had no gene match.

The chain uses TRBV6-5 and TRBJ1-1; TRBD1 matches 10 bases. The V segment lost 1 base and the J segment 3 bases; nucleotides outside the gene matches: 2. Looked up from germline, CDR1 is MNHEY and CDR2 is SVGAGI. This CDR3 is built from 15 residues. CDR3 DNA: TGTGCCAGCAGTTACTTGACAGGGGGCTACACTGAAGCTTTCTTT. Translating gives CASSYLTGGYTEAFF.

The chain carries TRBV27 and TRBJ1-6; 8 bases match TRBD1. Germline V CDR1 and CDR2: MNHEY, SMNVEV (reference sequence). V lost 6 bases to trimming and J lost 7 bases; unmatched junction nucleotides: 5. The CDR3 runs to 14 residues. The CDR3 DNA sequence: TGTGCCAGCAGATTACAGGGGGAGAATTCACCCCTCCACTTT. Protein product: CASRLQGENSPLHF.

The DNA of the CDR3 is TGTGCCAGCAGCTTAGGTGGAGGGGAAAGGGCGAGGTTTAGCGAGCAGTACTTC. Translated: CASSLGGGERARFSEQYF. This chain joins TRBV7-9 and TRBJ2-7; D may be TRBD2 (6 bases). V lost 1 base, J lost 6 bases, and 25 bases lay in between. Germline V gene lookup returns CDR1 SEHNR and CDR2 FQNEAQ (reference sequence). This CDR3 is 18 amino acids long.